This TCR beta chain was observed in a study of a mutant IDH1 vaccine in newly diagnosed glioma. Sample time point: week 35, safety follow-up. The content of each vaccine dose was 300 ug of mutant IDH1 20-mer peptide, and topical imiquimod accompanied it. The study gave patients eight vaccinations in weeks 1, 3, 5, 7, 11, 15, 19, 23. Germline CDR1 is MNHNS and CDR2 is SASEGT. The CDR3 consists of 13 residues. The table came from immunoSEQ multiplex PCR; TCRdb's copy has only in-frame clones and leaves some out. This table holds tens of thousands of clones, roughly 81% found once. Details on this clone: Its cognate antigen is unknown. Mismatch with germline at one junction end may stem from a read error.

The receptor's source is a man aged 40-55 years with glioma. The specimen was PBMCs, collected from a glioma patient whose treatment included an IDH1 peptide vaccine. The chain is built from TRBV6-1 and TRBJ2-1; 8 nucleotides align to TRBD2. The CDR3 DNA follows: TGTGCCAGCAGTGAAGGTAGAGCGGGAGTCTTAATCTTC. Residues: CASSEGRAGVLIF.